The 19 T cell receptor beta chains listed next were all sequenced from one sample in a study of response to subunit inactivated influenza vaccine listed by TCRdb under 2018. Libraries were prepared through RT-PCR. TCRdb lists the instrument as Illumina HiSeq 2500. The public reads were reprocessed in TCRdb via fastp at Q25 and MiXCR, keeping in-frame beta chains. All rows with the same CDR3 protein become a single entry with the most common DNA and genes. A total of 560,000 or so distinct CDR3 sequences appear in this sample, 6.5% to 8% of them only once. Together, the top ten hold 13% of the sample. This specimen consisted of PBMCs from blood, obtained less than 30 months after vaccination. The origin of the receptors is a man aged 50-75 years who received an inactivated influenza vaccine. Donor details come from another sample of the same person, matched by shared clones.

In this sample, this clonotype turned up a few times. V and J are TRBV20-1 and TRBJ1-1; 7 bases fit TRBD1. This CDR3 is 15 amino acids long. Germline assignment: CDR1 DFQATT and CDR2 SNEGSKA (reference sequence). Trimming took 0 bases from V and 3 from J; bases not matched to a gene: 7. CDR3 loop: CSARDLRGSDTEAFF. The CDR3 DNA sequence: TGCAGTGCTAGAGACCTCAGGGGGTCGGACACTGAAGCTTTCTTT.

The chain recombines TRBV20-1 with TRBJ1-2; D perhaps matches TRBD1 (5 bases). The CDR3 extends over 13 amino acids. Germline CDR1 reads DFQATT; CDR2 reads SNEGSKA (reference sequence). The V and J ends lost 5 bases and 4 bases respectively, with 14 bases between them. The CDR3: CSASRVGSYGYTF. The CDR3 nucleotides are TGCAGTGCTTCCAGGGTCGGGAGCTATGGCTACACCTTC.

This clonotype was recorded at least ten times. This chain joins TRBV7-2 and TRBJ1-2, with D maybe TRBD1 (6 bases). Trimming took 1 base from V and 6 from J, leaving 12 bases between them. CDR1 and CDR2 from the germline V gene are SGHTA and FQGNSA. The CDR3 is made up of 14 amino acids. Written as DNA, the CDR3 is TGTGCCAGCAGCTTAGACGGCAGGGGTAATGGCTACACCTTC. Its protein is CASSLDGRGNGYTF.

This clonotype was detected many times. The rearrangement joins TRBV4-3 to TRBJ2-7, with a weak D call TRBD1 (6 bases). Germline CDR1 and CDR2: LGHNA and YSLEER. The CDR3 is 13 amino acids. The V end lost 4 bases, the J end lost 6 bases, and 13 bases lay between the germline ends. This chain's CDR3 is CASSPIQGREQYF. The DNA for the CDR3 is TGCGCCAGCAGCCCGATACAGGGACGCGAGCAGTACTTC.

The genes are TRBV29-1 and TRBJ2-2, with no clear D. Germline CDR1 and CDR2: SQVTM and ANQGSEA. The germline V and J ends were trimmed by 5 bases and 2 bases, with 9 bases remaining between them. The CDR3 has 13 amino acids. CDR3 DNA: TGCAGCGTTCGAGAAGCAAACACCGGGGAGCTGTTTTTT. Residues: CSVREANTGELFF.

This clonotype was observed many times. The J gene is TRBJ2-7, the V gene TRBV7-2; TRBD1 might be the D (5 bases). The CDR3 extends over 14 amino acids. Germline values: CDR1 SGHTA, CDR2 FQGNSA. Trimming cost V 2 bases and J 4 bases, with 12 bases left between them. The CDR3 sequence is CASSLQGTGYEQYF. CDR3 DNA: TGTGCCAGCAGCTTACAGGGTACCGGTTACGAGCAGTACTTC. Filled out from reference TRBV7-2 and TRBJ2-7, the complete variable domain reads GAGVSQSPSNKVTEKGKDVELRCDPISGHTALYWYRQSLGQGLEFLIYFQGNSAPDKSGLPSDRFSAERTGGSVSTLTIQRTQQEDSAVYLCASSLQGTGYEQYFGPGTRLTVT.

The sample holds a few counts of this clonotype. The chain employs TRBV2 and TRBJ2-5, with D perhaps given as TRBD1 or TRBD2 (5 bases each). V was pared by 5 bases and J by 5 bases, with 15 bases between. CDR3 length: 14 residues. Germline CDR1 SNHLY, CDR2 FYNNEI. CDR3 in DNA: TGTGCCAGCAGTACCGGGACCTTGGGGGAGACCCAGTACTTC. As protein: CASSTGTLGETQYF.

This clonotype was detected a few times. V and J are TRBV6-1 and TRBJ1-2, with D possibly matching TRBD1 (5 bases). The CDR3 has 13 residues. V lost 4 bases and J lost 4, with 10 bases in between. Germline CDR1 MNHNS, CDR2 SASEGT. Here the CDR3 DNA reads TGTGCCAGCAGTGGGCCAGGGTCCTATGGCTACACCTTC. It specifies CASSGPGSYGYTF.

At least ten counts were recorded for this clonotype. It is likely a read error, because the conserved phenylalanine at the end of the CDR3 is missing. The limits of the CDR3 on the DNA are not certain, so only TCRdb's listed CDR3 is given. V and J are TRBV12-3 or TRBV12-4 and TRBJ1-1; no check of the table's D call, TRBD1, against the DNA was made. The length of the CDR3 is 11 amino acids, counting both ends. Here the CDR3 reads CASSLGTGAPQ.

The V and J genes are TRBV24-1 and TRBJ2-2; D ambiguous. V lost 8 bases to trimming and J lost 3 bases, with 6 bases between them. Germline V gene sequence: CDR1 KGHDR, CDR2 SFDVKD. This CDR3 has 12 residues. In DNA, the CDR3 is TGTGCCACCAAAGAGCACACCGGGGAGCTGTTTTTT. Its protein product is CATKEHTGELFF.

This clonotype was observed a few times. This chain links TRBV3-1 with TRBJ2-3; D possibly corresponds to TRBD2 (6 bases). This CDR3 has 14 residues. Per germline, CDR1 LGHDT and CDR2 YNNKEL (reference sequence). Trimming cost V 4 bases and J 2 bases, with 10 bases left between them. CDR3 DNA sequence: TGTGCCAGCAGCCCTGGGACTTACACAGATACGCAGTATTTT. Encoded protein: CASSPGTYTDTQYF.

J is TRBJ2-2 and V is TRBV29-1, with TRBD1 matching over 8 bases. V shed 7 bases and J 6 bases; nucleotides not matched to a gene: 7. Germline V lookup: CDR1 SQVTM, CDR2 ANQGSEA. The CDR3 extends over 13 amino acids. In DNA, the CDR3 is TGCAGCGCCAGGGCGGACAGGGCCGGGGAGCTGTTTTTT. Translation: CSARADRAGELFF.

This clonotype was detected only once. The rearrangement links TRBV4-1 to TRBJ2-5; TRBD2 matches at 10 bases. The CDR3 loop spans 19 amino acids. CDR1 is MGHRA, CDR2 YSYEKL, per germline. J lost 3 bases, V lost 2 bases, and 15 bases had no gene match. The CDR3 region is CASSQIRLAGRPPKETQYF. In DNA form, the CDR3 reads TGCGCCAGCAGCCAAATACGACTAGCGGGCCGCCCGCCCAAAGAGACCCAGTACTTC.

The rearrangement links TRBV7-8 to TRBJ1-4, with 11 bases fitting TRBD1. The J segment lost 8 bases and the V segment lost 4 bases, leaving 6 bases of the junction unmatched. There are 15 residues in the CDR3. Germline CDR1 is SGHVS and CDR2 is FQNEAQ. CDR3 region: CASSSDRGRKEKLFF. The CDR3 nucleotides are TGTGCCAGCAGCTCGGACAGGGGGCGGAAGGAAAAACTGTTTTTT.

This clonotype was seen many times. The chain joins TRBV9 to TRBJ2-5, with unresolved D. This CDR3 is built from 14 residues. Trimming stripped 1 base from V and 2 bases from J, with 9 bases between. CDR1 and CDR2 from the germline V gene are SGDLS and YYNGEE. The CDR3 DNA reads as TGTGCCAGCAGCGTAACCTGGGCTCAAGAGACCCAGTACTTC. Protein: CASSVTWAQETQYF.

This clonotype has at least ten counts. The chain carries TRBV20-1 and TRBJ2-4; D might be TRBD1 (6 bases). Trimming took off 6 bases at V and 10 bases at J, with 19 bases between the two ends. In germline, CDR1 is DFQATT, CDR2 SNEGSKA (reference sequence). The CDR3 has 13 residues. CDR3 amino acids: CSAQRHDRLIQYF. CDR3 nucleotide sequence: TGCAGTGCCCAACGTCACGACAGGCTAATTCAGTACTTC.

V usage is TRBV4-3 and J usage is TRBJ2-7; D gene uncertain. The CDR3 is made up of 16 amino acids. Looked up from germline, CDR1 is LGHNA and CDR2 is YSLEER. With 0 bases removed from V and 4 bases from J, the gap between germline ends came to 16 bases. CDR3 sequence: CASSQDIVLSLYEQYF. As DNA, the CDR3 is TGCGCCAGCAGCCAAGATATAGTTTTGAGTTTGTACGAGCAGTACTTC.

The sample holds many counts of this clonotype. The chain combines TRBV10-2 with TRBJ2-3; 13 bases map to TRBD2. Trimming cost V 4 bases and J 0 bases; bases outside gene matches: 4. The CDR3 covers 17 residues. CDR1 is WSHSY, CDR2 SAAADI, per germline. CDR3 residues: CASSGLAGGTSTDTQYF. For the CDR3, the DNA is TGCGCCAGCAGTGGACTAGCGGGAGGCACTAGCACAGATACGCAGTATTTT.

Worth noting for this clonotype: This is likely an artifact of a read error, given a far larger clone one base away. V is TRBV28 and J is TRBJ2-2; D ambiguous. The CDR3 runs to 13 residues. CDR1 and CDR2 (germline): MDHEN, SYDVKM. The DNA of the CDR3 is TGTGCCAGCAGCCCTCCAAACACCGTGGAGCTGTTTTTT. It yields the protein CASSPPNTVELFF.